The rows below give T cell receptor beta chains drawn from one sample of a study of blood T cell repertoires in COVID-19. TCRdb's table, derived via immunoSEQ multiplex PCR, lists solely in-frame clones and lacks some. The data hold about 35,000 clones, with approximately 86% observed a single time. Sequenced sample: peripheral blood. The origin of the receptors is a human donor in a cohort sampled during active COVID-19. Both conserved end residues are part of each CDR3. Each record gives: V gene, CDR3 length, D gene, J gene, clone size, CDR3 DNA, CDR3 protein. A D gene is named only where the DNA matches it firmly. Clone size appears in some rows only: once, few, many, or a class for an expanded clone.

TRBV6-5	13	TRBD1	TRBJ2-1	NA	TGTGCCAGCGCGGACAGGGACGGTGGTGAGCAGTTCTTC	CASADRDGGEQFF
TRBV7-7	16	NA	TRBJ2-1	NA	TGTGCTAGCAGCTTAGAAGGGACTCTTCTCTACAATGAGCAGTTCTTC	CASSLEGTLLYNEQFF
TRBV6-4	14	NA	TRBJ2-1	NA	TGTGCCAGCGGGCGGGAGAAGGACAGTAATGAGCAGTTCTTC	CASGREKDSNEQFF
TRBV29-1	12	TRBD1	TRBJ1-1	few	TGCAGCGGGGCGGGACAGGGGGCTGAAGCTTTCTTT	CSGAGQGAEAFF
TRBV6-5	16	TRBD1	TRBJ1-1	NA	TGTGCCAGCAGTTACTCTGACAGGGGCAAGAACACTGAAGCTTTCTTT	CASSYSDRGKNTEAFF
TRBV10-3	15	NA	TRBJ1-6	NA	TGTGCCATCAGCCAAGGGACTTCGGAGGGGTCACCCCTCCACTTT	CAISQGTSEGSPLHF
TRBV29-1	16	TRBD1	TRBJ2-1	NA	TGCAGCGTTGAATCGGGACAGTCCCCATCCTACAATGAGCAGTTCTTC	CSVESGQSPSYNEQFF
TRBV5-4	14	NA	TRBJ2-1	NA	TGTGCCAGCAGCGCGGACCCGGGAGTGGATGAGCAGTTCTTC	CASSADPGVDEQFF
TRBV5-1	14	NA	TRBJ1-1	NA	TGCGCCAGCAGCTTGAGTCCGGGACATGTAGAAGCTTTCTTT	CASSLSPGHVEAFF
TRBV19	14	NA	TRBJ1-2	NA	TGTGCCAGTTCTCCCCAGGGGAGTAACTATGGCTACACCTTC	CASSPQGSNYGYTF
TRBV7-9	16	TRBD1	TRBJ1-4	NA	TGTGCCAGCAGTCCACCTGGACAGGGGGCGGGTGAAAAACTGTTTTTT	CASSPPGQGAGEKLFF
TRBV6-5	13	NA	TRBJ2-5	once	TGTGCCAGCAGGCCCGGGACAAGAGAGACCCAGTACTTC	CASRPGTRETQYF
TRBV10-3	17	NA	TRBJ2-2	once	TGTGCCATCAGTGAGCCCCCCAGCGGAAGGAACACCGGGGAGCTGTTTTTT	CAISEPPSGRNTGELFF
TRBV18	13	TRBD1	TRBJ2-2	NA	TGTGCCAGCTCGCCTGACAGGGCCGGGGAGCTGTTTTTT	CASSPDRAGELFF
TRBV5-1	21	TRBD2	TRBJ2-1	few	TGCGCCAGCAGCTTCCCATCCGGGACTAGCGGGGGGGGTTCCTCCTACAATGAGCAGTTCTTC	CASSFPSGTSGGGSSYNEQFF
TRBV9	15	TRBD1	TRBJ1-5	NA	TGTGCCAGCAGCAGGGACAGGGGGGAAGATCAGCCCCAGCATTTT	CASSRDRGEDQPQHF
TRBV4-1	15	TRBD1	TRBJ2-7	NA	TGCGCCAGCAGCCCTTGGACAGGACTCTCCTACGAGCAGTACTTC	CASSPWTGLSYEQYF
TRBV19	15	TRBD2	TRBJ2-3	NA	TGTGCCAGTAGTACGGCTAGCGGGACTTGGGATACGCAGTATTTT	CASSTASGTWDTQYF
TRBV19	13	NA	TRBJ1-1	NA	TGTGCCAGTAGTCCGGGGACTGACACTGAAGCTTTCTTT	CASSPGTDTEAFF
TRBV10-1	15	NA	TRBJ1-6	medium-sized	TGCGCCAGCAGTGAGTCACGGACAGAAAATTCACCCCTCCACTTT	CASSESRTENSPLHF
TRBV6-5	13	NA	TRBJ2-5	NA	TGTGCCAGCATTGTCCCCCTACAAGAGACCCAGTACTTC	CASIVPLQETQYF
TRBV29-1	12	NA	TRBJ1-5	NA	TGCAGCGGCGGGACCGATGATCAGCCCCAGCATTTT	CSGGTDDQPQHF
TRBV19	15	NA	TRBJ2-5	NA	TGTGCCAGTAACTACGGCAGGGGCCTCCAAGAGACCCAGTACTTC	CASNYGRGLQETQYF
TRBV10-1	14	NA	TRBJ2-4	NA	TGCGCCAGCAAGACAGATCTAGCCAAAAACATTCAGTACTTC	CASKTDLAKNIQYF
TRBV7-2	16	TRBD1	TRBJ1-2	few	TGTGCCAGCACCCTGAACCCATCAGGGGGCGGTTTTGGCTACACCTTC	CASTLNPSGGGFGYTF
TRBV5-8	14	NA	TRBJ2-2	NA	TGTGCCAGCAGCTTTGTGTTATGGGACTTGGAGCTGTTTTTT	CASSFVLWDLELFF
TRBV27	16	TRBD2	TRBJ2-5	NA	TGTGCCAGCAGTTTTTCGGGACTAGCGGGAGATAAGACCCAGTACTTC	CASSFSGLAGDKTQYF
TRBV6-5	12	NA	TRBJ2-5	NA	TGTGCCAGCAAGCTACCTCAAGAGACCCAGTACTTC	CASKLPQETQYF
TRBV12-3/TRBV12-4	13	NA	TRBJ1-2	NA	TGTGCCAGCAGTTTGATTACAGGGAGAGGCTACACCTTC	CASSLITGRGYTF
TRBV5-1	13	NA	TRBJ2-7	few	TGCGCCAGCAGCTCCACCAGGGGCTACGAGCAGTACTTC	CASSSTRGYEQYF
TRBV24-1	16	NA	TRBJ2-1	NA	TGTGCCACCAGTGATTTTTATAAGACAGGGAGGAATGAGCAGTTCTTC	CATSDFYKTGRNEQFF
TRBV6-1	17	TRBD1	TRBJ1-2	NA	TGTGCCAGCAGTGAATTCGGAGCGAAGACAGGGGGCGGTGGCTACACCTTC	CASSEFGAKTGGGGYTF
TRBV2	16	TRBD2	TRBJ2-3	NA	TGTGCCAGCAGCCCGAGCGGGGGGGAAGGCACAGATACGCAGTATTTT	CASSPSGGEGTDTQYF
TRBV9	14	NA	TRBJ2-7	NA	TGTGCCAGCAGCGCTACACTAGCCGGGTACGAGCAGTACTTC	CASSATLAGYEQYF
TRBV7-9	15	NA	TRBJ1-4	once	TGTGCCAGCAGCTTAGAGAAGGCGGGGGGTGAAAAACTGTTTTTT	CASSLEKAGGEKLFF
TRBV20-1	10	NA	TRBJ2-5	NA	TGCAGTGCTGTAGCTGAGACCCAGTACTTC	CSAVAETQYF
TRBV4-1	13	NA	TRBJ1-6	NA	TGCGCCAGCAGCCAAGACGGGAGTTCACCCCTCCACTTT	CASSQDGSSPLHF
TRBV27	16	TRBD2	TRBJ2-5	NA	TGTGCCAGCAGCCCGTACGGGGGGGCGGGACGAGAGACCCAGTACTTC	CASSPYGGAGRETQYF
TRBV4-2	15	NA	TRBJ1-1	NA	TGTGCCAGCAGCCAAGATGGCGGGGGGGGAACTGAAGCTTTCTTT	CASSQDGGGGTEAFF
TRBV7-8	17	TRBD1	TRBJ2-1	NA	TGTGCCAGCAGCTTGAGGGAACAGGGGGCCGCCTACAATGAGCAGTTCTTC	CASSLREQGAAYNEQFF
TRBV5-1	15	NA	TRBJ1-1	NA	TGCGCCAGCAGCAACCGACAGTCCCTCCAAACTGAAGCTTTCTTT	CASSNRQSLQTEAFF
TRBV5-6	15	TRBD1	TRBJ2-7	NA	TGTGCCAGCAGCACCCTGACAGGGGGCTTTTACGAGCAGTACTTC	CASSTLTGGFYEQYF
TRBV6-1	15	TRBD1	TRBJ1-5	few	TGTGCCAGCAGTGAAGCGACAGGGGGCAATCAGCCCCAGCATTTT	CASSEATGGNQPQHF
TRBV20-1	14	TRBD2	TRBJ2-7	NA	TGCAGTGCTAGTTTGGCGGGAGATAAAAACGAGCAGTACTTC	CSASLAGDKNEQYF
TRBV7-6	14	NA	TRBJ1-1	NA	TGTGCCAGCAGCTTAGATTGGTCAGGGCGGGGGGCTTTCTTT	CASSLDWSGRGAFF
TRBV2	16	TRBD2	TRBJ2-3	NA	TGTGCCAGCAGTCCCCGACTAGCGGGAGGAACAGATACGCAGTATTTT	CASSPRLAGGTDTQYF
TRBV28	16	TRBD1	TRBJ1-6	NA	TGTGCCAGCAGGTCACCACAGGGGTCCTATAATTCACCCCTCCACTTT	CASRSPQGSYNSPLHF
TRBV5-1	13	TRBD1	TRBJ1-1	NA	TGCGCCAGCAGCTCGGACAGGCCCGGGTGGGCTTTCTTT	CASSSDRPGWAFF
TRBV5-1	13	NA	TRBJ1-3	NA	TGCGCCAGCAGCTTGGGCCCGGGGAACACCATATATTTT	CASSLGPGNTIYF
TRBV10-3	17	TRBD2	TRBJ2-3	NA	TGTGCTACCCTCGCCGGTAGCGGGGGGGCGCGCACAGATACGCAGTATTTT	CATLAGSGGARTDTQYF
TRBV2	14	TRBD2	TRBJ2-7	NA	TGTGCCAGCACCAGCGGGAGGGCCGGCTACGAGCAGTACTTC	CASTSGRAGYEQYF
TRBV6-5	16	TRBD1	TRBJ1-1	NA	TGTGCCAGCAGTTACTCATCCGGGACAGCGAGCACTGAAGCTTTCTTT	CASSYSSGTASTEAFF